This TCR beta chain was captured in a study of T-cell reconstitution after alpha-beta-depleted transplantation in children. The germline V gene encodes CDR1 SGHTA and CDR2 FQGTGA. CDR3 length equals 16 residues. V lost 1 base, J lost 1 base, and 10 bases lay in between. Unique molecular identifiers tagged the TCRbeta library. TCRdb itself ran the PCR reads through MiXCR, one entry per CDR3 protein. The sample lists 490,000 or so distinct CDR3 sequences, approximately 12% occurring once. This clonotype was obtained from a human donor who donated a stem cell graft to a child with combined immunodeficiency. The chain couples TRBV7-3 to TRBJ2-2; possible D gene TRBD2, 6 bases. The sample was PBMCs from the stem cell graft donor, taken from the stem cell graft. The DNA of the CDR3 is TGTGCCAGCAGCTTAAGGGGTAGCGGGAACACCGGGGAGCTGTTTTTT. It codes for CASSLRGSGNTGELFF.